A selection of T cell receptor beta chains follows, all from one sample in a study of shared clonotypes between healthy human individuals. Assay: immunoSEQ multiplex PCR; the TCRdb copy retains only in-frame clones and omits some. Of 400,000 to 600,000 clones listed, 95% to 96% are singletons. Material: naive CD4+ T cells sorted from blood. Receptors were obtained from a woman in her thirties in good health. Each CDR3 is given with its conserved first and last residue. A D gene is named only where the DNA matches it firmly. A row's size may be missing; if present it is once, few, many or a size class.

TRBJ2-7 . . TRBV28 CASTYAGSYEQYF TGTGCCAGCACTTATGCGGGCTCCTACGAGCAGTACTTC
TRBJ1-2 . . TRBV28 CASSPPGDYGYTF TGTGCCAGCAGTCCCCCAGGGGACTATGGCTACACCTTC
TRBJ2-1 TRBD2 . TRBV5-1 CASSLGLAVYNEQFF TGCGCCAGCAGCTTAGGACTAGCGGTTTACAATGAGCAGTTCTTC
TRBJ2-3 . . TRBV5-1 CASSSRTDQDTQYF TGCGCCAGCAGCTCTAGGACTGACCAAGATACGCAGTATTTT
TRBJ2-2 TRBD2 . TRBV9 CASSALLAGAPGELFF TGTGCCAGCAGCGCTTTACTAGCGGGAGCGCCCGGGGAGCTGTTTTTT
TRBJ2-2 . . TRBV19 CASRPQGSGELFF TGTGCCAGTAGACCACAGGGTTCCGGGGAGCTGTTTTTT
TRBJ2-1 . . TRBV28 CASSFSWRGSSYNEQFF TGTGCCAGCAGTTTCTCCTGGCGGGGAAGCTCCTACAATGAGCAGTTCTTC
TRBJ1-1 . . TRBV7-3 CASSLLGLGTEAFF TGTGCCAGCAGCTTACTGGGTCTGGGGACTGAAGCTTTCTTT
TRBJ1-1 . . TRBV5-1 CASSLERGRGTEAFF TGCGCCAGCAGCTTGGAACGGGGGAGAGGCACTGAAGCTTTCTTT
TRBJ2-5 . . TRBV7-3 CASSSMAGETQYF TGTGCCAGCAGCTCTATGGCAGGGGAGACCCAGTACTTC
TRBJ1-1 . . TRBV15 CATSLGAVTEAFF TGTGCCACCAGCCTGGGGGCCGTCACTGAAGCTTTCTTT
TRBJ2-1 TRBD2 . TRBV5-6 CASSQSGTSGGNEQFF TGTGCCAGCAGCCAATCCGGGACTAGCGGGGGCAATGAGCAGTTCTTC
TRBJ1-3 . . TRBV7-6 CASSLNRPGGELGSGNTIYF TGTGCCAGCAGCTTAAATCGGCCAGGCGGGGAGTTGGGGTCGGGAAACACCATATATTTT
TRBJ2-7 . . TRBV11-2 CASSLERGFEQYF TGTGCCAGCAGCTTAGAAAGGGGGTTCGAGCAGTACTTC
TRBJ2-2 . . TRBV11-2 CASSFLGLSFTGELFF TGTGCCAGCAGCTTCCTGGGTCTTAGCTTCACCGGGGAGCTGTTTTTT
TRBJ1-4 . . TRBV7-8 CASSAPPTNEKLFF TGTGCCAGCAGCGCCCCCCCAACTAATGAAAAACTGTTTTTT
TRBJ2-1 . . TRBV5-1 CASSLVYPAIEQFF TGCGCCAGCAGCTTGGTGTACCCCGCTATTGAGCAGTTCTTC
TRBJ2-7 TRBD1 . TRBV5-1 CASRESTGNEQYF TGCGCCAGCAGGGAATCGACAGGGAACGAGCAGTACTTC
TRBJ2-3 . . TRBV27 CASSTPALGTGTQYF TGTGCCAGCAGTACCCCAGCACTAGGGACCGGTACGCAGTATTTT
TRBJ2-4 TRBD2 . TRBV4-1 CASRLSPLADIQYF TGCGCCAGCAGACTGAGCCCACTAGCGGACATTCAGTACTTC
TRBJ2-5 . . TRBV4-1 CASSRETGLTPGETQYF TGCGCCAGCAGCCGAGAAACAGGACTTACTCCGGGGGAGACCCAGTACTTC
TRBJ2-2 . . TRBV5-1 CASRTLNDGTGELFF TGCGCCAGCAGGACTCTGAACGACGGAACCGGGGAGCTGTTTTTT
TRBJ2-3 TRBD2 . TRBV7-3 CASSFLAGADTQYF TGTGCCAGCAGCTTCCTAGCGGGAGCAGATACGCAGTATTTT
TRBJ1-2 . . TRBV28 CAISGTLSDYGYTF TGTGCCATTTCTGGGACACTAAGCGACTATGGCTACACCTTC
TRBJ2-7 TRBD2 . TRBV4-1 CASSKRVLAGEGETEQYF TGCGCCAGCAGCAAACGGGTATTAGCGGGAGAAGGAGAAACCGAGCAGTACTTC
TRBJ2-3 TRBD1 . TRBV27 CASSPRQGTQRDTQYF TGTGCCAGCAGTCCCCGACAGGGGACCCAACGGGATACGCAGTATTTT
TRBJ1-4 . . TRBV9 CASSPRQNNEKLFF TGTGCCAGCAGCCCCAGACAGAATAATGAAAAACTGTTTTTT
TRBJ1-5 . . TRBV15 CATSHGGRGRNQPQHF TGTGCCACCAGCCACGGTGGGAGGGGCCGAAATCAGCCCCAGCATTTT
TRBJ2-7 . . TRBV28 CASKGPGEQYF TGTGCCAGCAAAGGCCCCGGCGAGCAGTACTTC
TRBJ2-7 TRBD2 . TRBV6-5 CASSSPGRGGEQYF TGTGCCAGCAGTTCGCCGGGGAGGGGCGGCGAGCAGTACTTC
TRBJ1-2 . . TRBV5-1 CASSLRWRSNFRYGYTF TGCGCCAGCAGCTTGAGGTGGCGCAGCAACTTCCGATATGGCTACACCTTC
TRBJ2-7 TRBD2 . TRBV5-4 CASSLWTSRYEQYF TGTGCCAGCAGCTTGTGGACTAGCCGCTACGAGCAGTACTTC
TRBJ2-7 . . TRBV5-1 CASSFAVPSRSYEQYF TGCGCCAGCAGCTTTGCGGTCCCCTCAAGGTCCTACGAGCAGTACTTC
TRBJ1-2 . . TRBV28 CASRPSRGPNYGYTF TGTGCCAGCAGACCCTCTAGGGGACCTAACTATGGCTACACCTTC
TRBJ2-2 . . TRBV2 CASSERHPGELFF TGTGCCAGCAGTGAGCGACACCCCGGGGAGCTGTTTTTT
TRBJ2-1 TRBD2 . TRBV19 CAAGGSSYNEQFF TGTGCCGCGGGAGGTAGCTCCTACAATGAGCAGTTCTTC
TRBJ2-6 . . TRBV28 CASSFISGVGANVLTF TGTGCCAGCAGTTTTATATCGGGGGTTGGGGCCAACGTCCTGACTTTC
TRBJ1-2 TRBD1 . TRBV5-8 CASSEHPQGAVVYGYTF TGTGCCAGCAGCGAACATCCACAGGGGGCAGTGGTCTATGGCTACACCTTC
TRBJ2-5 TRBD2 . TRBV6-5 CASSPSTSGIETQYF TGTGCCAGCAGTCCTTCGACTAGCGGGATCGAGACCCAGTACTTC
TRBJ1-2 . . TRBV7-8 CASSFSTGNYGYTF TGTGCCAGCAGCTTCAGTACAGGGAACTATGGCTACACCTTC
TRBJ2-1 . . TRBV7-2 CASSLGESWVYNEQFF TGTGCCAGCAGCTTAGGCGAAAGCTGGGTTTACAATGAGCAGTTCTTC
TRBJ2-7 . . TRBV19 CASSMILGYEQYF TGTGCCAGTAGTATGATCCTTGGCTACGAGCAGTACTTC
TRBJ2-3 TRBD2 . TRBV14 CASSQLMGLAGFTTDTQYF TGTGCCAGCAGCCAATTGATGGGACTAGCGGGCTTCACCACAGATACGCAGTATTTT
TRBJ1-4 . . TRBV5-4 CASSAQTGPNEKLFF TGTGCCAGCAGCGCGCAGACAGGACCAAATGAAAAACTGTTTTTT
TRBJ2-7 TRBD1 . TRBV27 CASSSSGTGNSYEQYF TGTGCCAGCAGTTCATCCGGGACAGGAAACTCCTACGAGCAGTACTTC
TRBJ1-2 . . TRBV6-5 CASRSDGSYGYTF TGTGCCAGCAGGTCCGACGGGAGCTATGGCTACACCTTC
TRBJ2-2 TRBD1 . TRBV27 CASSFERGRSGELFF TGTGCCAGCAGTTTTGAGAGGGGGCGTTCCGGGGAGCTGTTTTTT
TRBJ1-5 TRBD1 . TRBV19 CASSVRDRGNQPQHF TGTGCCAGTAGTGTCCGGGACAGGGGTAATCAGCCCCAGCATTTT
TRBJ2-4 . . TRBV25-1 CASSGTGSTIQYF TGTGCCAGCAGTGGAACAGGGAGTACCATTCAGTACTTC
TRBJ2-1 . . TRBV27 CASRRYNEQFF TGTGCCAGCAGGCGATACAATGAGCAGTTCTTC
TRBJ2-7 . . TRBV5-1 CASSGGGYEQYF TGCGCCAGCAGCGGAGGTGGATACGAGCAGTACTTC
TRBJ1-5 . . TRBV15 CATSRLVGNQPQHF TGTGCCACCAGCAGACTCGTGGGCAATCAGCCCCAGCATTTT
TRBJ2-2 . few TRBV18 CASSPPTGELFF TGTGCCAGCTCACCACCCACCGGGGAGCTGTTTTTT
TRBJ2-7 . . TRBV5-6 CASSFTPSAYEQYF TGTGCCAGCAGCTTTACGCCTAGCGCCTACGAGCAGTACTTC